This T cell receptor (beta chain) was identified during a study of OX40 agonist ivuxolimab in advanced cancers. Measured with immunoSEQ multiplex PCR; TCRdb has only the in-frame clones, and not every one. Of approximately 60,000 clones in the sample, about 88% were seen once. This CDR3 has 16 residues. V gave up 1 base and J gave up 3 bases; unmatched junction bases: 6. Per the germline V gene, CDR1 is SGHTA and CDR2 is FQGNSA. The rearrangement uses TRBV7-2 and TRBJ2-7, with 10 bases identical to TRBD2. The source was CD4+ or CD8+ T cells sorted from blood, collected in a trial of the OX40 agonist ivuxolimab. The clonotype comes from an adult with an advanced solid tumor such as melanoma, head and neck, liver or kidney cancer. Here the CDR3 DNA reads TGTGCCAGCAGCTTAGGATGGGGACTAGCGAGCTACGAGCAGTACTTC. This gives the protein CASSLGWGLASYEQYF. Full variable domain (remainder filled in from reference TRBV7-2 and TRBJ2-7): GAGVSQSPSNKVTEKGKDVELRCDPISGHTALYWYRQSLGQGLEFLIYFQGNSAPDKSGLPSDRFSAERTGGSVSTLTIQRTQQEDSAVYLCASSLGWGLASYEQYFGPGTRLTVT.